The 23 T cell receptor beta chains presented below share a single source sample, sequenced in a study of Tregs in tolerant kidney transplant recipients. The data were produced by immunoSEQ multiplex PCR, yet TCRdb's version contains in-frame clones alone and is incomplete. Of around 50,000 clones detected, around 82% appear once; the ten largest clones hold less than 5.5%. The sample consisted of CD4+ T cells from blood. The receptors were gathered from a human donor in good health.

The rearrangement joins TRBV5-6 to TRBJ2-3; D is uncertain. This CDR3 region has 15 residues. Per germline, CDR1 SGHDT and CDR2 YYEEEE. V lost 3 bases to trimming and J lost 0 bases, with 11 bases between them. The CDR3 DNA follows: TGTGCCAGCAGCTGGGCCTTGACTAGCACAGATACGCAGTATTTT. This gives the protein CASSWALTSTDTQYF.

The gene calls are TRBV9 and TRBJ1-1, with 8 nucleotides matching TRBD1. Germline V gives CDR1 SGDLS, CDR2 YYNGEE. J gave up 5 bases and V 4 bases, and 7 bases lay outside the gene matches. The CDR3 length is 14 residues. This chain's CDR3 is CASSLGQGGTEAFF. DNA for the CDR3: TGTGCCAGCAGCTTAGGACAGGGCGGGACTGAAGCTTTCTTT.

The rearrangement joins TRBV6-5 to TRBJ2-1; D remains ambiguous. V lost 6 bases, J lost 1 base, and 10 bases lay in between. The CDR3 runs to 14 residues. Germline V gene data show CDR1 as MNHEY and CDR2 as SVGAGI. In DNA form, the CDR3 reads TGTGCCAGCAGCTCCCCTTTATCCTACAATGAGCAGTTCTTC. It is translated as CASSSPLSYNEQFF.

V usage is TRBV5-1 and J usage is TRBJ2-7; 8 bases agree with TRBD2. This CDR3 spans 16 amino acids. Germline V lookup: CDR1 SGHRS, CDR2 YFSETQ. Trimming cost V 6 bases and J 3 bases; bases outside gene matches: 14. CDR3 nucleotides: TGCGCCAGCACCCCGGGAGGTAGCGGGGCGGGCTACGAGCAGTACTTC. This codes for CASTPGGSGAGYEQYF.

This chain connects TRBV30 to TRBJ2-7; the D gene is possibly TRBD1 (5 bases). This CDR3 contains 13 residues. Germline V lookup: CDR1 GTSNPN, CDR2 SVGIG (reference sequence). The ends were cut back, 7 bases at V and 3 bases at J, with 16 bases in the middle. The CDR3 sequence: CASALGPYYEQYF. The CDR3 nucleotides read TGTGCCTCCGCTTTGGGGCCTTACTACGAGCAGTACTTC.

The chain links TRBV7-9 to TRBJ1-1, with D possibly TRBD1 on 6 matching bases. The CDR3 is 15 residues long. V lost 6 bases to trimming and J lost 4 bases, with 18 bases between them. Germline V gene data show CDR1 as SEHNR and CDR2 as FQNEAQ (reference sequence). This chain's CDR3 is CASSKQWGQSTEAFF. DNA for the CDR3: TGTGCCAGCAGTAAACAGTGGGGGCAGAGCACTGAAGCTTTCTTT.

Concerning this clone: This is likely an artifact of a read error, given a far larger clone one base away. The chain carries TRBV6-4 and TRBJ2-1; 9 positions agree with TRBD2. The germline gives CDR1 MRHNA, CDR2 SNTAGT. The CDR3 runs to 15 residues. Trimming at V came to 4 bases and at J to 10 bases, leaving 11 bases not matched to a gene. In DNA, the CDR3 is TGTGCCAGCAGTGCTGGCGGGAGGGGAGGGGCGGAGCAGTTCTTC. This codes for CASSAGGRGGAEQFF.

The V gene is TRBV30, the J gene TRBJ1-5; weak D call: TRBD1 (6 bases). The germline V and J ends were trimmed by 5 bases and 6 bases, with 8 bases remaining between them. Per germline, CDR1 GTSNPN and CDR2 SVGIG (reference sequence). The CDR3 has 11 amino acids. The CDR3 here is CAWGTSQPQHF. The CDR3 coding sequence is TGTGCCTGGGGGACAAGTCAGCCCCAGCATTTT. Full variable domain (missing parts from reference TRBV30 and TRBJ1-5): SQTIHQWPATLVQPVGSPLSLECTVEGTSNPNLYWYRQAAGRGLQLLFYSVGIGQISSEVPQNLSASRPQDRQFILSSKKLLLSDSGFYLCAWGTSQPQHFGDGTRLSIL.

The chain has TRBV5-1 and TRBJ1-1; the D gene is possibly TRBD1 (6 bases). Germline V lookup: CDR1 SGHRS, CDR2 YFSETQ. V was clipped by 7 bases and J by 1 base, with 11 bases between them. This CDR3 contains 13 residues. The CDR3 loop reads CASGGQTNTEAFF. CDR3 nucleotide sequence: TGCGCCAGCGGAGGACAGACGAACACTGAAGCTTTCTTT.

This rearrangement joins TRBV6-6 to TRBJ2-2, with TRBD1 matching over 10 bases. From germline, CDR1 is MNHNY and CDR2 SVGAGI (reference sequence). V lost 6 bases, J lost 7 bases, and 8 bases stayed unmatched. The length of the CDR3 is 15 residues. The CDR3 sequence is CASRLTGGWVGELFF. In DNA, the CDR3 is TGTGCCAGCAGGTTGACAGGGGGCTGGGTCGGGGAGCTGTTTTTT.

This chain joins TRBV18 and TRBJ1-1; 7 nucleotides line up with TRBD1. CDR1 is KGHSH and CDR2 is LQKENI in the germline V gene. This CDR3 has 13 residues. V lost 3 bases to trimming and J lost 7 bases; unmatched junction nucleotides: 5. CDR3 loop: CASSPTGDFEAFF. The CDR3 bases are TGTGCCAGCTCACCTACAGGGGACTTTGAAGCTTTCTTT.

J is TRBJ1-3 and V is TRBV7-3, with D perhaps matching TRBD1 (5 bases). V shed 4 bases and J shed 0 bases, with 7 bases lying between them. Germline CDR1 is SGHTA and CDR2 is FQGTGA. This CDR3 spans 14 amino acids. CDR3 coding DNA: TGTGCCAGCAGCTCCGGGACCTCTGGAAACACCATATATTTT. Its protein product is CASSSGTSGNTIYF.

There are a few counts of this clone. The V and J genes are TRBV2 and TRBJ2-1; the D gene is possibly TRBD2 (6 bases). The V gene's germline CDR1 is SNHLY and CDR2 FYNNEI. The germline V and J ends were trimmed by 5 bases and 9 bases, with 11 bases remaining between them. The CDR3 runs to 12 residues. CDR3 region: CASSTGDREQFF. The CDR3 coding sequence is TGTGCCAGCAGTACGGGGGATCGTGAGCAGTTCTTC.

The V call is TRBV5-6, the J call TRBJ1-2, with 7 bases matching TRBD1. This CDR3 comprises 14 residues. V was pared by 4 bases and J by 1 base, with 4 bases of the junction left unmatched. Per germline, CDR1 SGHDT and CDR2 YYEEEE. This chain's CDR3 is CASSTGAFNYGYTF. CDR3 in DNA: TGTGCCAGCAGCACAGGGGCTTTTAACTATGGCTACACCTTC.

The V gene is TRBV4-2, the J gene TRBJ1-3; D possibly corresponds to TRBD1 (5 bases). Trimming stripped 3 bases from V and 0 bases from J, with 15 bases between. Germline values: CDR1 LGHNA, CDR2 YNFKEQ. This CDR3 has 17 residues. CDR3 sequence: CASSHSRGLGSGNTIYF. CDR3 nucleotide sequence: TGTGCCAGCAGCCACTCACGGGGACTGGGCTCTGGAAACACCATATATTTT.

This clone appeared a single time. The CDR3 here is CASSFRATNEKLFF. CDR3 coding DNA: TGTGCCAGCAGTTTCCGGGCAACTAATGAAAAACTGTTTTTT. The chain has TRBV28 and TRBJ1-4; D is unclear. This CDR3 has 14 residues. CDR1 and CDR2 (germline): MDHEN, SYDVKM. Deletions cut 3 bases from V and 0 bases from J, with 5 bases between.

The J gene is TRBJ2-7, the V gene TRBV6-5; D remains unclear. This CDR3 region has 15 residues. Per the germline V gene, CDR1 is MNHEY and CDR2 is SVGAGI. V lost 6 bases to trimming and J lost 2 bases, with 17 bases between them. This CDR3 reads CASRVSFLGTYEQYF. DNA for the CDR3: TGTGCCAGCAGGGTTTCTTTTCTAGGGACCTACGAGCAGTACTTC.

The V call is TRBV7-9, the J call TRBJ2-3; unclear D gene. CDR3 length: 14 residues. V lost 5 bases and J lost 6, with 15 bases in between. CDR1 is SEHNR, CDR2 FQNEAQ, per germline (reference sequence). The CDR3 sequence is CASSLGQPADTQYF. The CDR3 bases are TGTGCCAGCAGCCTGGGCCAACCGGCGGATACGCAGTATTTT.

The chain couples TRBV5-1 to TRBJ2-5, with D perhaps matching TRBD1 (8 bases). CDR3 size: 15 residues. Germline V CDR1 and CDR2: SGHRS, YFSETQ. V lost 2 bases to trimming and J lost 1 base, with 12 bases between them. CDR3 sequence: CASSLQGGVQETQYF. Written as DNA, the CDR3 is TGCGCCAGCAGCTTACAGGGGGGGGTCCAAGAGACCCAGTACTTC.

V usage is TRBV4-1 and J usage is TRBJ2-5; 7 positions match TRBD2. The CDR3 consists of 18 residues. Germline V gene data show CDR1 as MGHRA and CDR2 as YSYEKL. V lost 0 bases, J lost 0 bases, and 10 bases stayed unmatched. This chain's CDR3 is CASSQDREQAGHQETQYF. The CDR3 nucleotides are TGCGCCAGCAGCCAAGATCGCGAGCAAGCGGGACACCAAGAGACCCAGTACTTC.

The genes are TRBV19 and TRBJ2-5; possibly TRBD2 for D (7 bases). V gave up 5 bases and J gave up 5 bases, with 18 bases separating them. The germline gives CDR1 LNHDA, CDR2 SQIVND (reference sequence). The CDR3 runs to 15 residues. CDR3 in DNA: TGTGCCAGTAGTTTAGGCAGGGGAGGGTGGGAGACCCAGTACTTC. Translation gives CASSLGRGGWETQYF.

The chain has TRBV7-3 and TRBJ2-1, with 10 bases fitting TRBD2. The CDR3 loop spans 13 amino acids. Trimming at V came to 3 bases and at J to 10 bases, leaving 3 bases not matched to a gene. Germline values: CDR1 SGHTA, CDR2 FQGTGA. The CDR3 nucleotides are TGTGCCAGCAGCTTGACTAGCGGGTACGAGCAGTTCTTC. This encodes CASSLTSGYEQFF.

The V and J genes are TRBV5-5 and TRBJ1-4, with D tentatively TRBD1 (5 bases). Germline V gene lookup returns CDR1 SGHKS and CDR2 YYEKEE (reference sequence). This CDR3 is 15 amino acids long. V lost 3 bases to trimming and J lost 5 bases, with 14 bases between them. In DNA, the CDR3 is TGTGCCAGCAGCTCCCCGCCGGGGGGGAATGAAAAACTGTTTTTT. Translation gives CASSSPPGGNEKLFF.